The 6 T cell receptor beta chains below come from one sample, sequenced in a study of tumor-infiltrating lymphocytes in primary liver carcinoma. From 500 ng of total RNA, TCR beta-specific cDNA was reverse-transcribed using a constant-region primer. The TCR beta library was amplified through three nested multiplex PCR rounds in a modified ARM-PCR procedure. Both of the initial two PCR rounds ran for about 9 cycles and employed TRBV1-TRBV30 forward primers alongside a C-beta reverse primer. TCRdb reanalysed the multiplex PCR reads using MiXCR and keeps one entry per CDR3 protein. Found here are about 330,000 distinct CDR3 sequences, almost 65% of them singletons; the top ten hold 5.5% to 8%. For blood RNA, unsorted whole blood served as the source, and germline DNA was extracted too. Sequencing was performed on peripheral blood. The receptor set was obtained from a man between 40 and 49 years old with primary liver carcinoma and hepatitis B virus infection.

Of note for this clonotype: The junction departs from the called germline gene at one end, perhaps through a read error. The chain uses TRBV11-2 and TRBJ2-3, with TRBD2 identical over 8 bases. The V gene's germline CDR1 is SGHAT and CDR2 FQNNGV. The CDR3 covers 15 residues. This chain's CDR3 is CASSSQGLETDTQYF. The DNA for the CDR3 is TGTGCCAGTAGCTCTCAGGGACTAGAGACAGATACGCAGTATTTT.

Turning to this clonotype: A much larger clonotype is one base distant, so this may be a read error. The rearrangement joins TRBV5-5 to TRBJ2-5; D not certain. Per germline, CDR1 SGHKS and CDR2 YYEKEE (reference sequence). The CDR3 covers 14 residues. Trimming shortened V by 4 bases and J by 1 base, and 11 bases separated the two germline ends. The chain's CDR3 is CASSPYSIQETQYF. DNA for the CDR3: TGTGCCAGCAGCCCCTATTCCATCCAAGAGACCCAGTACTTC.

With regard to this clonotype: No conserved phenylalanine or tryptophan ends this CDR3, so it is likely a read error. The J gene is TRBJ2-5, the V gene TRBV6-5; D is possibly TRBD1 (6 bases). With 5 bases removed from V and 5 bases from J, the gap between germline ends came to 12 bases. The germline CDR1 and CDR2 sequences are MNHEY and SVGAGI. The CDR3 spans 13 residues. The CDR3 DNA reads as TGTGCCAGCAGTCGCGACAGGAATGAGACCCAGTACATC. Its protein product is CASSRDRNETQYI.

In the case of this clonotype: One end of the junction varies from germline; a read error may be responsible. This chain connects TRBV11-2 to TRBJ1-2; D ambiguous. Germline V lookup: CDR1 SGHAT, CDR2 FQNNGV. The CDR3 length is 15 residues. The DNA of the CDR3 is TGTGCCAGCAGCTTCCGCCTGGAGGCAGACTATGGCCACACCTTC. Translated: CASSFRLEADYGHTF. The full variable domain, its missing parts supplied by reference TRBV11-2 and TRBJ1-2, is EAGVAQSPRYKIIEKRQSVAFWCNPISGHATLYWYQQILGQGPKLLIQFQNNGVVDDSQLPKDRFSAERLKGVDSTLKIQPAKLEDSAVYLCASSFRLEADYGHTFGSGTRLTVV.

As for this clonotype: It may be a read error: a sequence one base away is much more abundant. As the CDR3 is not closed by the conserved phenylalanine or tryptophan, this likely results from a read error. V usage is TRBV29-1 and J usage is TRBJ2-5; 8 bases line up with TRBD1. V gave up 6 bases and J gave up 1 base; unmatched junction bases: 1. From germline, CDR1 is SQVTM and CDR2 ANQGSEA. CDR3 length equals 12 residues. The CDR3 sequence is CSVGQGQETQYS. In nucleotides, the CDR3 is TGCAGCGTCGGACAGGGCCAAGAGACCCAGTACTCC.

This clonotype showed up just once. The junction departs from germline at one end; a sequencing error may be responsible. CDR3 loop: CTSTPGGGNTEAFF. The CDR3 bases are TGTACCAGCACCCCGGGTGGAGGAAACACTGAAGCTTTCTTT. This rearrangement joins TRBV7-9 to TRBJ1-1, with D unclear. CDR1 and CDR2 (germline): SEHNR, FQNEAQ (reference sequence). The CDR3 totals 14 residues.